This T cell receptor beta chain was observed in a study of CD8 T cells in ankylosing spondylitis. A word on this clonotype: Its matching antigen is unknown.

5'-RACE, quantitative and with molecular barcodes, yielded the TCR beta libraries. One entry per CDR3 protein, called by TCRdb with MiXCR from the 5' RACE reads. The sample has 250,000 to 400,000 distinct CDR3 sequences, around 10% seen once; the top ten hold more than 7%. The length of the CDR3 is 13 residues. The V gene's germline CDR1 is DFQATT and CDR2 SNEGSKA (reference sequence). Between the trimmed V and J ends, which lost 1 base and 6 bases, there was a span of 13 bases. Overall study results and limits: Reportedly, disease-linked clones are significantly enriched in ankylosing spondylitis patients' matched synovial fluid.

The source of this sequence is a female donor with ankylosing spondylitis or in good health (not recorded which). Input material: blood, either unsorted or a sorted T cell fraction (not recorded which). The rearrangement joins TRBV20-1 to TRBJ2-7, with a weak D call TRBD2 (6 bases). The CDR3 loop is CSARVPSVSEQYF. The CDR3 coding sequence is TGCAGTGCTAGAGTACCTAGCGTTAGCGAGCAGTACTTC.